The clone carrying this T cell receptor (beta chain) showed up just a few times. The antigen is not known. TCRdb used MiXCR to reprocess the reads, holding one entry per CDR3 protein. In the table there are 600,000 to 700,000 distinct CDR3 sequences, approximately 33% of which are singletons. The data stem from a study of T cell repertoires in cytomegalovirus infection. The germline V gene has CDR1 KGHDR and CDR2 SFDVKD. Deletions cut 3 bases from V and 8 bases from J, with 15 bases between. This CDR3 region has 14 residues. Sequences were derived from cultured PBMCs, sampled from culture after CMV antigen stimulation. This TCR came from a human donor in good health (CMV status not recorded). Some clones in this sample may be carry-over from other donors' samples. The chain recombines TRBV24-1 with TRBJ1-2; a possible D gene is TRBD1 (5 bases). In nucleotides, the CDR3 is TGTGCCACCAGTGATACAGGTAGAACGGGCGGCTACACCTTC. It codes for CATSDTGRTGGYTF.